This TCR beta chain emerged from a study of blood T cell repertoires in COVID-19 (TCRdb year 2020). Broadly, across the study: Samples from collaborators originated in the United States, Italy and Spain and spanned both the acute and convalescent phases of COVID-19. The material from the prospective study consisted of cDNA or gDNA derived from T cells, B-cell-depleted T cells, or PBMCs. The dataset comprised deeply sampled blood TCRbeta repertoires from subjects exposed to, actively infected with, or recovered from COVID-19. The repertoires were released in a freely available public database intended as a resource for research on the immune response to SARS-CoV-2. The samples were drawn from the first 160 participants of the ongoing ImmuneRACE study and from 950 to 1,500 subjects provided by 6 global collaborators. The sample metadata nearly always contained a de-identified subject ID, COVID-19 status, age in years and sex. HLA class I and class II types, where available, came from metadata supplied by the sample provider rather than from assay-based typing. On the study overall, not on this receptor specifically: The amount of clinical and demographic metadata varied by source and participant and was provided uncurated.

Comments on this clone: Its antigen is still unknown. Base qualities were left out, and no much larger clone turns up one base away.

Another Seattle source contributed samples from volunteer blood donors who had recovered from COVID-19. The collaborating institutions used their own protocols to collect whole blood in K2EDTA tubes. Collaborator samples were shipped for TCRbeta analysis as frozen whole blood, isolated PBMCs, or DNA extracted from either sample type. From its cysteine to its phenylalanine, the CDR3 spans 14 amino acids. The sequence is cut down to CDR3 DNA, 42 bases in frame from base 1. The trim is 3 bases for V and 4 bases for J, with a gap of 11 bases between the germline ends. CDR1 and CDR2 are read off the germline V gene as SGHRS and YFSETQ. TCRbeta CDR3 regions were amplified from genomic DNA by means of the immunoSEQ Assay, a bias-controlled multiplex PCR. The authors' analysis ran thus. Within the assay, amplification of reference gene primers was used to estimate how many nucleated cells each sample contained. Sequence reads were collapsed and filtered to measure the absolute abundance of every unique TCRbeta CDR3 rearrangement. For each sample, productive Simpson clonality was calculated by taking the square root of Simpson's diversity index across productive rearrangements. Not all clones reach the TCRdb copy of this immuneACCESS table, which keeps in-frame sequences only. Checked studies attribute under half of the gap to unresolved V genes and leave the rest unexplained. That table furnishes V, J and clone size, whereas the DNA furnished D and trimming. Counted in this sample were under 250,000 clones; 84% of them appeared once. Of the sample, 4.5% to 5.5% falls within the top ten clones.

The V gene is TRBV5-1 and the J gene is TRBJ2-1, with the D gene not clear enough to name. This receptor was identified in a woman aged 55-69 years who had recovered from COVID-19. The specimen was peripheral blood. The nucleotides are TGCGCCAGCAGCTCAGCGTTTCCGTACAATGAGCAGTTCTTC. It translates as CASSSAFPYNEQFF.